One and the same sample provided the 9 T cell receptor beta chains below, sequenced in a study of CXCR3-negative and CXCR3-positive naive CD8 T cells. In preparing the TRB cDNA libraries, 5' RACE with UMI labels was used. Reprocessing the 5' RACE reads, TCRdb reports a single entry for every CDR3 protein and omits DNA. The sample table includes over 100,000 distinct CDR3 sequences. Sequenced: naive CXCR3- CD8+ T cells from blood. Subset here: CD45RO-CCR7+CD27+CD95- naive CD8+ T cells lacking CXCR3 (TNR3-). The receptors shown here come from a human donor in good health. Some clones in this sample may be carry-over from other donors' samples.

The chain links TRBV4-1 to TRBJ1-5; the TRBD1 assignment by TCRdb is unverifiable without DNA. The CDR3 consists of 12 residues. CDR1 MGHRA and CDR2 YSYEKL come from the germline V gene. CDR3 loop: CASSQVGGRQHF.

V usage is TRBV20-1 and J usage is TRBJ2-1; TCRdb outputs TRBD1, but without DNA this stays unchecked. CDR3 length: 19 residues. Germline V CDR1 and CDR2: DFQATT, SNEGSKA (reference sequence). CDR3 residues: CSASPGAFSLQSSYNEQFF.

The chain has TRBV27 and TRBJ2-5; TCRdb's assignment of TRBD2 cannot be checked, as there is no DNA. Germline V gives CDR1 MNHEY, CDR2 SMNVEV (reference sequence). This CDR3 spans 13 amino acids. This CDR3 is CASRRGFQETQYF.

This CDR3 is CAISELAGGRSTGELFF. This chain links TRBV10-3 with TRBJ2-2; TCRdb gives TRBD2 as the D gene, but with no DNA this cannot be confirmed. Per germline, CDR1 ENHRY and CDR2 SYGVKD. The CDR3 has 17 amino acids.

The rearrangement links TRBV7-2 to TRBJ1-1; the D call of TRBD1 rests on TCRdb alone, since no DNA is present to check it. The CDR3 runs to 15 residues. Germline lookup yields CDR1 SGHTA and CDR2 FQGNSA. Here the CDR3 reads CASSLPDRGWPEAFF.

The chain couples TRBV20-1 to TRBJ1-1. Germline V gene lookup returns CDR1 DFQATT and CDR2 SNEGSKA (reference sequence). The CDR3 covers 12 residues. The CDR3 is CSARDVPTEAFF.

The chain joins TRBV11-3 to TRBJ1-2. This CDR3 is built from 16 residues. Germline V lookup: CDR1 SGHNT, CDR2 YENEEA. The CDR3 here is CASSQVDTPINYGYTF.

The rearrangement uses TRBV9 and TRBJ2-7; TCRdb names TRBD1, which stays unverified in the absence of DNA. Germline CDR1 and CDR2: SGDLS and YYNGEE. CDR3 length: 15 amino acids. The CDR3 protein is CASSLQGAWDYEQYF.

The chain employs TRBV9 and TRBJ2-3; TCRdb reports TRBD2, a call that lacks DNA to check it against. The CDR3 extends over 16 amino acids. Looked up from germline, CDR1 is SGDLS and CDR2 is YYNGEE. CDR3 region: CASSIQAGGLKDTQYF.